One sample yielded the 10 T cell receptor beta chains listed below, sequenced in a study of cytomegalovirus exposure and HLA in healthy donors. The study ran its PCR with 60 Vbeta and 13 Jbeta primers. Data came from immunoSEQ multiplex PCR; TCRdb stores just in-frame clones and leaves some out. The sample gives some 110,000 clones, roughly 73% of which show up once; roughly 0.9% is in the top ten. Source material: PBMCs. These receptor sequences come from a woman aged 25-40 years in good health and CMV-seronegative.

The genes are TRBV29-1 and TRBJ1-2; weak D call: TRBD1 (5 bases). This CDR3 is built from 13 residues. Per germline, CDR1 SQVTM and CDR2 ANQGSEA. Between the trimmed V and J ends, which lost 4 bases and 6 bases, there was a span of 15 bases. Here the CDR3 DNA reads TGCAGCGTTGTTTTGGGTGGGACTCATGGCTACACCTTC. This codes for CSVVLGGTHGYTF.

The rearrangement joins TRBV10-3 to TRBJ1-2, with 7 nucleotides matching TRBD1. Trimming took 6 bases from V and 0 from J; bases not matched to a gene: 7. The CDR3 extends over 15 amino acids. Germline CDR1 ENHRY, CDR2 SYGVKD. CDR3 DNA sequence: TGTGCCATCAGAGGGGGCCAAGCCACTAACTATGGCTACACCTTC. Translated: CAIRGGQATNYGYTF.

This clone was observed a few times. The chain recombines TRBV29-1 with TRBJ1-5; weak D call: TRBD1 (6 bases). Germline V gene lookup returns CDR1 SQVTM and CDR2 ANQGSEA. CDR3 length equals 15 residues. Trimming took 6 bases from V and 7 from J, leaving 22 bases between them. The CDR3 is CSVRDGMAGAQPQHF. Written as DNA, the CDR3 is TGCAGCGTCCGAGATGGGATGGCAGGGGCCCAGCCCCAGCATTTT.

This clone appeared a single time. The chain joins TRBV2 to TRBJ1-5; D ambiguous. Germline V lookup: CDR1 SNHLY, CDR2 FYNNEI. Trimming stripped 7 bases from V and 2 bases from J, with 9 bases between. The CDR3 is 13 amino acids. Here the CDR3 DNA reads TGTGCCAGCACGGGGTTCGGCAATCAGCCCCAGCATTTT. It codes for CASTGFGNQPQHF.

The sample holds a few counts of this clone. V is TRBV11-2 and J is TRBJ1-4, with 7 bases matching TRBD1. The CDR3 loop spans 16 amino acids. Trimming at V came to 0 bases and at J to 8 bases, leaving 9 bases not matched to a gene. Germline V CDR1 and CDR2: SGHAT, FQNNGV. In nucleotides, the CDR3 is TGTGCCAGCAGCTTAGATCCAACAGGGGCATACGAAAAACTGTTTTTT. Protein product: CASSLDPTGAYEKLFF. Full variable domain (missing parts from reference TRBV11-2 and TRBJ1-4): EAGVAQSPRYKIIEKRQSVAFWCNPISGHATLYWYQQILGQGPKLLIQFQNNGVVDDSQLPKDRFSAERLKGVDSTLKIQPAKLEDSAVYLCASSLDPTGAYEKLFFGSGTQLSVL.

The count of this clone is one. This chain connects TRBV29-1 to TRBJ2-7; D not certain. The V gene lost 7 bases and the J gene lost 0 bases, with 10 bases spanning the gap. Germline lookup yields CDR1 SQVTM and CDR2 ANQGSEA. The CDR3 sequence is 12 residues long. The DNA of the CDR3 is TGCAGCGCTCAGACACCCTCCTACGAGCAGTACTTC. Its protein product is CSAQTPSYEQYF.

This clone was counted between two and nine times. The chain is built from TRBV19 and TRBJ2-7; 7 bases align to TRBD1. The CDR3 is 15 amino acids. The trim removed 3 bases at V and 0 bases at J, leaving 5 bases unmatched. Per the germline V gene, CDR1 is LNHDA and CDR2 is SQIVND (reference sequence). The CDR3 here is CASSIGQASSYEQYF. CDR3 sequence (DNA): TGTGCCAGTAGTATTGGACAGGCAAGCTCCTACGAGCAGTACTTC. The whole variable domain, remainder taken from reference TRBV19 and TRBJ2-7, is DGGITQSPKYLFRKEGQNVTLSCEQNLNHDAMYWYRQDPGQGLRLIYYSQIVNDFQKGDIAEGYSVSREKKESFPLTVTSAQKNPTAFYLCASSIGQASSYEQYFGPGTRLTVT.

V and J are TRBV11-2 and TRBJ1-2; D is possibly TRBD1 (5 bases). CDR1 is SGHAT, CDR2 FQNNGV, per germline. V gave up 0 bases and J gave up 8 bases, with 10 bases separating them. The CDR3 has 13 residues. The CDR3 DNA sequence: TGTGCCAGCAGCTTAGATGTCGGGGGGGGCTACACCTTC. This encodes CASSLDVGGGYTF.

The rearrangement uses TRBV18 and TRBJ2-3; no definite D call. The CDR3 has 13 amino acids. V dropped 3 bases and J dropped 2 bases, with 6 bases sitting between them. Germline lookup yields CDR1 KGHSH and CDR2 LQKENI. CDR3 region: CASSPYNTDTQYF. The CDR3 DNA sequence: TGTGCCAGCTCACCGTATAACACAGATACGCAGTATTTT.

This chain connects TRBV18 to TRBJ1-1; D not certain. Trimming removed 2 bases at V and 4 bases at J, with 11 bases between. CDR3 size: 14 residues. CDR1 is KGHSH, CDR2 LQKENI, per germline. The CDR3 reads CASSPLDYFTEAFF. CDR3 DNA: TGTGCCAGCTCACCATTAGACTATTTCACTGAAGCTTTCTTT. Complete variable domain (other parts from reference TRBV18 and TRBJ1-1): NAGVMQNPRHLVRRRGQEARLRCSPMKGHSHVYWYRQLPEEGLKFMVYLQKENIIDESGMPKERFSAEFPKEGPSILRIQQVVRGDSAAYFCASSPLDYFTEAFFGQGTRLTVV.